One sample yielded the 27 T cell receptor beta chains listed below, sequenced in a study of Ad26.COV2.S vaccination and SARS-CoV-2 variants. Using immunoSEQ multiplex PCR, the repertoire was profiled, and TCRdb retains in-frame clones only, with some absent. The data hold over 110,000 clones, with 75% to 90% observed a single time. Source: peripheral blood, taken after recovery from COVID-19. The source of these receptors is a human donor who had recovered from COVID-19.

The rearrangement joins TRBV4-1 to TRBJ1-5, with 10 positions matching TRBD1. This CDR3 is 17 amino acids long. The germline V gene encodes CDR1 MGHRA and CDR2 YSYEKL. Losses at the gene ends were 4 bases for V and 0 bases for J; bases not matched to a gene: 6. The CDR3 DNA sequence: TGCGCCAGCAGCCCTACGACAGGGGGCACTAGCAATCAGCCCCAGCATTTT. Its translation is CASSPTTGGTSNQPQHF.

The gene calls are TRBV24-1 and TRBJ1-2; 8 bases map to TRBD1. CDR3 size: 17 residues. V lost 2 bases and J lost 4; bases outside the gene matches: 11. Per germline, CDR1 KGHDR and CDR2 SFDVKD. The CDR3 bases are TGTGCCACCAGTGATTCCCGGGACAGGCCTACCGGCTATGGCTACACCTTC. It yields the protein CATSDSRDRPTGYGYTF.

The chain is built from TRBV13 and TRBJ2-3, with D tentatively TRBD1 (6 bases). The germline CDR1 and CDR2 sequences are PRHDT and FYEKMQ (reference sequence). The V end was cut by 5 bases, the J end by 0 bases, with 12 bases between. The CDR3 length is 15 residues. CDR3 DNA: TGTGCCAGCAGCACGCGGACAGCTAGCACAGATACGCAGTATTTT. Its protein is CASSTRTASTDTQYF.

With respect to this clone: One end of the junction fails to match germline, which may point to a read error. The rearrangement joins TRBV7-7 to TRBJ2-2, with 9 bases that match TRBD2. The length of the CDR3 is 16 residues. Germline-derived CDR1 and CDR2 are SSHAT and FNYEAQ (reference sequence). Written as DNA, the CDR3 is TGTGCTAGCAGCCTCACCGGGACTAGCCAAACCGGGGAGCTGTTTTTT. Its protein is CASSLTGTSQTGELFF.

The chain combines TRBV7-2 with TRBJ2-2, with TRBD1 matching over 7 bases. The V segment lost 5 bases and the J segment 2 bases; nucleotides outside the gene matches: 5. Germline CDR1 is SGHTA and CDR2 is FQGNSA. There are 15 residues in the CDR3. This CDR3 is CASSLRTGNTGELFF. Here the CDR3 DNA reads TGTGCCAGCAGCCTCAGGACAGGCAACACCGGGGAGCTGTTTTTT.

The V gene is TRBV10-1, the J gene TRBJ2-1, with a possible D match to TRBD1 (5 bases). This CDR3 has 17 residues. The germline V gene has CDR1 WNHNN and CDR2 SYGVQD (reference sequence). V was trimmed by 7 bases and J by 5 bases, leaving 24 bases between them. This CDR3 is CASKAGNPLETHNEQFF. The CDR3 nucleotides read TGCGCCAGCAAGGCAGGGAATCCTCTCGAGACACACAATGAGCAGTTCTTC.

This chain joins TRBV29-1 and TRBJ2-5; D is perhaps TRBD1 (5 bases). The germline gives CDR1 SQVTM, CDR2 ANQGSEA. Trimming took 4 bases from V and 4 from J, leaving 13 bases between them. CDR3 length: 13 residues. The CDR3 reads CSVVPRGRETQYF. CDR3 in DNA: TGCAGCGTTGTTCCTAGGGGCCGAGAGACCCAGTACTTC. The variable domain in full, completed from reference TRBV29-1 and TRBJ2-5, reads SAVISQKPSRDICQRGTSLTIQCQVDSQVTMMFWYRQQPGQSLTLIATANQGSEATYESGFVIDKFPISRPNLTFSTLTVSNMSPEDSSIYLCSVVPRGRETQYFGPGTRLLVL.

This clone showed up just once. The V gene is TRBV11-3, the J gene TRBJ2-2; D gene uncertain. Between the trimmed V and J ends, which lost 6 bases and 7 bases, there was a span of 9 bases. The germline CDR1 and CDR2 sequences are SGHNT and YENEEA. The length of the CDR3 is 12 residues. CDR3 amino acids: CASRPSGGELFF. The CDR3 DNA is TGTGCCAGCAGACCCTCCGGCGGGGAGCTGTTTTTT.

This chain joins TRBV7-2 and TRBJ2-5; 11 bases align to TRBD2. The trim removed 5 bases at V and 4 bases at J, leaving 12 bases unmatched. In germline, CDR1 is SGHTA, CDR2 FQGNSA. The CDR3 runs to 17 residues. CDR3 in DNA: TGTGCCAGCAGCAAAGGAGCTAGCGGGGGGAGTAGAGAGACCCAGTACTTC. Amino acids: CASSKGASGGSRETQYF.

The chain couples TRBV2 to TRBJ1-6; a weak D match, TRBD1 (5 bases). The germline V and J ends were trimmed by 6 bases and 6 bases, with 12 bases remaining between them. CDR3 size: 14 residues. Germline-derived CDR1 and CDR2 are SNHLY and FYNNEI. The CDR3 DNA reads TGTGCCAGCAGGACCGGGACCGTTAATTCACCCCTCCACTTT. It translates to CASRTGTVNSPLHF.

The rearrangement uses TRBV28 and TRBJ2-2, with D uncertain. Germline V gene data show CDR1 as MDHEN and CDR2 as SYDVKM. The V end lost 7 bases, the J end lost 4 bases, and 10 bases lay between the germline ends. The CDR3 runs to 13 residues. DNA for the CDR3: TGTGCCAGCACCTTAACGGGCACCGGGGAGCTGTTTTTT. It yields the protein CASTLTGTGELFF.

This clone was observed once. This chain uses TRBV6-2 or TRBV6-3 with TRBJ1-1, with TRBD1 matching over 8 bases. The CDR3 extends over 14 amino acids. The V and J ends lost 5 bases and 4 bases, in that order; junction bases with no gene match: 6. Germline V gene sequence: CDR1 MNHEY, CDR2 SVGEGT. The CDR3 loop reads CASSRTTGGTEAFF. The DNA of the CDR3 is TGTGCCAGCAGTCGCACTACAGGGGGCACTGAAGCTTTCTTT.

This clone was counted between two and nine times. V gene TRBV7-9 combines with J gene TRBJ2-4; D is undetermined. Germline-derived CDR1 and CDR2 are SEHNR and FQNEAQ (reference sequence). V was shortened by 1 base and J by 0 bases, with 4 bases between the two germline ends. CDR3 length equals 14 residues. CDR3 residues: CASSLDKAKNIQYF. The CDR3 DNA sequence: TGTGCCAGCAGCTTAGACAAAGCCAAAAACATTCAGTACTTC.

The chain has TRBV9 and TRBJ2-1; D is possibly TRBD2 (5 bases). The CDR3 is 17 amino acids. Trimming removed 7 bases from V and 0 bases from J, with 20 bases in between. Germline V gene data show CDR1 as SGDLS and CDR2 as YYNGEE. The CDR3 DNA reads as TGTGCCAGCGGCCCCGGGATTGGCGGAAACTCCTACAATGAGCAGTTCTTC. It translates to CASGPGIGGNSYNEQFF.

The CDR3 loop reads CASRGTGTSYEQYF. The CDR3 nucleotides are TGTGCCAGTAGAGGGACAGGGACCTCCTACGAGCAGTACTTC. V gene TRBV19 combines with J gene TRBJ2-7; 9 bases match TRBD1. The V segment lost 6 bases and the J segment 0 bases; nucleotides outside the gene matches: 3. The V gene's germline CDR1 is LNHDA and CDR2 SQIVND (reference sequence). This CDR3 is built from 14 residues.

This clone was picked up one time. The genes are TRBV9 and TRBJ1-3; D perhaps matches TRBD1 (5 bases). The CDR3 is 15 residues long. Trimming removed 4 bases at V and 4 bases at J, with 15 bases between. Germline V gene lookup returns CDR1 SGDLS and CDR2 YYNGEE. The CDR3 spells CASSTHRDPGNTIYF. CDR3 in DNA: TGTGCCAGCAGCACTCACCGGGACCCGGGAAACACCATATATTTT.

CDR3 in amino acids: CASSLILAGEGRTGELFF. CDR3 in DNA: TGCGCCAGCAGCCTGATACTAGCGGGGGAGGGGAGGACCGGGGAGCTGTTTTTT. This chain joins TRBV4-3 and TRBJ2-2; 11 nucleotides align to TRBD2. CDR1 and CDR2 from the germline V gene are LGHNA and YSLEER. The V and J ends lost 4 bases and 5 bases, in that order; junction bases with no gene match: 12. The CDR3 covers 18 residues.

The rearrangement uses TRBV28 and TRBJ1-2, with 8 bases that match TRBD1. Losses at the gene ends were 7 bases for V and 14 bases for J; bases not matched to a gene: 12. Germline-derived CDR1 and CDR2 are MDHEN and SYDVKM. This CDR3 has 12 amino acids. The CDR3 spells CASTHFRGQETF. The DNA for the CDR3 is TGTGCCAGCACCCACTTCAGGGGGCAAGAGACCTTC.

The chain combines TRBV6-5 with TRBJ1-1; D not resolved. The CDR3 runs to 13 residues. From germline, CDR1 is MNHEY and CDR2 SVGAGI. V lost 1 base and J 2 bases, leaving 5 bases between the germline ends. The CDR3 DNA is TGTGCCAGCAGTTACTATGGTAACACTGAAGCTTTCTTT. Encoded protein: CASSYYGNTEAFF.

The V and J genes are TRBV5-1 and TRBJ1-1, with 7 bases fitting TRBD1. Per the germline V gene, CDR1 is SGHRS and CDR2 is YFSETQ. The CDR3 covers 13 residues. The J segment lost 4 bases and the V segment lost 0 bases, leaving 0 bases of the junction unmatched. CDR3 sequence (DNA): TGCGCCAGCAGCTTGGGGACAGGCACTGAAGCTTTCTTT. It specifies CASSLGTGTEAFF.

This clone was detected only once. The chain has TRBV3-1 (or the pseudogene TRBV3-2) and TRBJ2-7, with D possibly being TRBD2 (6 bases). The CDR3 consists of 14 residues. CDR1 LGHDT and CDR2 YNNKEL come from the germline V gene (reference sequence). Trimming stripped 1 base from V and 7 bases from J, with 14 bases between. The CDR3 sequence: CASSQARGAREQYF. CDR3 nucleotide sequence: TGTGCCAGCAGCCAAGCCCGCGGGGCGAGAGAGCAGTACTTC.

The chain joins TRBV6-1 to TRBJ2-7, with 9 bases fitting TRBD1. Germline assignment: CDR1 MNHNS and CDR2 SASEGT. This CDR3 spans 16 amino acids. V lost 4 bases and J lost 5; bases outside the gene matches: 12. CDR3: CASSGEGQGNGNEQYF. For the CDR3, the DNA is TGTGCCAGCAGTGGGGAAGGACAGGGGAACGGGAACGAGCAGTACTTC.

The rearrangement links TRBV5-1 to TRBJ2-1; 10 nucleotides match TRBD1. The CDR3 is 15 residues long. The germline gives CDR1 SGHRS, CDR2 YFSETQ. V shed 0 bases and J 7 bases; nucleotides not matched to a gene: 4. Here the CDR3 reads CASSLGQGARNEQFF. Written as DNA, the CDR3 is TGCGCCAGCAGCTTGGGACAGGGGGCGAGGAATGAGCAGTTCTTC. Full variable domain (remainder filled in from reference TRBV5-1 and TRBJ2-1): KAGVTQTPRYLIKTRGQQVTLSCSPISGHRSVSWYQQTPGQGLQFLFEYFSETQRNKGNFPGRFSGRQFSNSRSEMNVSTLELGDSALYLCASSLGQGARNEQFFGPGTRLTVL.

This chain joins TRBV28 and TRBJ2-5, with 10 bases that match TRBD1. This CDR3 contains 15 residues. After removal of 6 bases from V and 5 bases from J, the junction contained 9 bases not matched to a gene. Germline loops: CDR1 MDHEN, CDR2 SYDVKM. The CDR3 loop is CASRTDRGRTETQYF. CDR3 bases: TGTGCCAGCAGGACAGACAGGGGGCGTACGGAGACCCAGTACTTC.

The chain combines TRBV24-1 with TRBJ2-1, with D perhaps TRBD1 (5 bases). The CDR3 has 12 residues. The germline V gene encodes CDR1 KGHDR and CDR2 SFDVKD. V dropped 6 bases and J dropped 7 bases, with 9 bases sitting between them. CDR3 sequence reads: CATSQGWNEQFF. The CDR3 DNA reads TGTGCCACCAGTCAGGGTTGGAATGAGCAGTTCTTC.

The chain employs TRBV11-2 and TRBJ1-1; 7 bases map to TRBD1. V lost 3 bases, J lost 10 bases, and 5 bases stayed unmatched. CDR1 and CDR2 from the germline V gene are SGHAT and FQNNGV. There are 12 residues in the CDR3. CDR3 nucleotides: TGTGCCAGCAGCTTTTACAGGGGAGGAGCTTTCTTT. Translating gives CASSFYRGGAFF.

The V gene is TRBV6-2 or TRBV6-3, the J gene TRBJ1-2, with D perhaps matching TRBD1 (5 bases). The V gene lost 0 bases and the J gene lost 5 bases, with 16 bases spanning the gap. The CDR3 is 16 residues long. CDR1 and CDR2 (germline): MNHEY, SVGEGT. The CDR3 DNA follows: TGTGCCAGCAGTTACTCCAGATCAACAGGCCGATATGGCTACACCTTC. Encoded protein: CASSYSRSTGRYGYTF.